These T cell receptor beta chains were read from a single sample in a study of response to subunit inactivated influenza vaccine. TCRdb fed the RT-PCR reads into MiXCR, producing one record per CDR3 protein. The sample contains about 700,000 distinct CDR3 sequences, 15% to 18% of which appear only once. This specimen consisted of PBMCs from blood, obtained less than 13 days after vaccination. The receptors here all came from a man in his fifties or sixties who received an inactivated influenza vaccine. The CDR3 runs from the conserved cysteine through the conserved F or W. D genes are given only for firm matches. Clone size is stated in some rows and not others, as once, few, many or a class when expanded.

TRBJ2-1 | NA | TRBV24-1 | NA | TGTGCCACCAGTGATAGGACAGTTTACAATGAGCAGTTCTTC | CATSDRTVYNEQFF
TRBJ2-1 | few | TRBV4-2 | NA | TGTGCCAGCAGCCAAGGTTCGAACAATGAGCAGTTCTTC | CASSQGSNNEQFF
TRBJ2-1 | few | TRBV29-1 | NA | TGCAGCGTTACGATGGGGGCCACTTACAATGAGCAGTTCTTC | CSVTMGATYNEQFF
TRBJ1-4 | few | TRBV9 | TRBD1 | TGTGCCAGCAGCGCTACAGGGGGTATGGGTAAACTGTTTTTT | CASSATGGMGKLFF
TRBJ1-5 | NA | TRBV14 | NA | TGTGCCAGCAGCCAAGGCGGAGGAGAGCCCCAGCATTTT | CASSQGGGEPQHF
TRBJ2-2 | few | TRBV5-1 | NA | TGCGCCAGCAGCTTGGCCCAGGGCCCCGGGGAGCTGTTTTTT | CASSLAQGPGELFF
TRBJ1-5 | few | TRBV15 | NA | TGTGCCACCAGCAGAGGGGCGGGACGGAATCAGCCCCAGCATTTT | CATSRGAGRNQPQHF
TRBJ1-1 | NA | TRBV5-1 | NA | TGCGCCAGCAGCCGCGGACAGAGGGGGGCTGAAGCTTTCTTT | CASSRGQRGAEAFF
TRBJ1-6 | NA | TRBV4-2 | NA | TGTGCCAGCAGCCCCCGGGACGGCTGGCCCCTCCACTTT | CASSPRDGWPLHF
TRBJ2-7 | NA | TRBV27 | NA | TGTGCCAGCAGTCCCCGGGGTCTGCTAGCGCAGTACTTC | CASSPRGLLAQYF
TRBJ2-7 | NA | TRBV15 | NA | TGTGCCACCAGCGATAGCCTCGACAGAAGCTCCTACGAGCAGTACTTC | CATSDSLDRSSYEQYF
TRBJ2-1 | few | TRBV20-1 | TRBD1 | TGCAGTGCTTCAGACAGGGAGACATACAATGAGCAGTTCTTC | CSASDRETYNEQFF
TRBJ1-2 | many | TRBV2 | NA | TGTGCCAGCACCACGGGGCCTAACTATGGCTACACCTTC | CASTTGPNYGYTF
TRBJ1-1 | NA | TRBV2 | TRBD1 | TGTGCCAGCAGCCGCCAGGGGACAGGGGCAATGAACACTGAAGCTTTCTTT | CASSRQGTGAMNTEAFF
TRBJ2-7 | NA | TRBV3-1 | NA | TGTGCCAGCAGCTCCAAAAATCGCGAGCAGTACTTC | CASSSKNREQYF
TRBJ2-7 | NA | TRBV10-2 | NA | TGCGCCAGCAGTGATTCGGTCCACGAGCAGTACTTC | CASSDSVHEQYF
TRBJ1-2 | few | TRBV2 | NA | TGTGCCAGCAGCGCGTCCCCCTATGGCTACACCTTC | CASSASPYGYTF
TRBJ2-3 | many | TRBV5-1 | NA | TGCGCCAGCGGCGACAGCCGGCTCACAGATACGCAGTATTTT | CASGDSRLTDTQYF
TRBJ2-3 | few | TRBV29-1 | TRBD2 | TGCAGCGTTGATATTCCTGGCGGGGGAAGGGATACGCAGTATTTT | CSVDIPGGGRDTQYF
TRBJ1-5 | NA | TRBV7-2 | NA | TGTGCCAGCAGCTTAGGATCTTACTATCAGCCCCAGCATTTT | CASSLGSYYQPQHF
TRBJ1-5 | NA | TRBV20-1 | NA | TGCAGTGCTAGAGTTGGCGACAGCTATCAGCCCCAGCATTTT | CSARVGDSYQPQHF
TRBJ2-7 | NA | TRBV4-1 | TRBD1 | TGCGCCAGCAGCCCTCTCCGCCCTCGACAGGGAAACTACGAGCAGTACTTC | CASSPLRPRQGNYEQYF
TRBJ2-3 | once | TRBV5-1 | NA | TGCGCCAGCAGCTACCTCCTGGGGCCACCCACAGATACGCAGTATTTT | CASSYLLGPPTDTQYF
TRBJ2-2 | few | TRBV7-6 | NA | TGTGCCAGCAGCTCCGGGACCGCACCCGGGGAGCTGTTTTTT | CASSSGTAPGELFF
TRBJ1-5 | once | TRBV7-2 | NA | TGTGCCAGCAGACAGGGCTCAAGTGAGAATCAGCCCCAGCATTTT | CASRQGSSENQPQHF
TRBJ2-5 | few | TRBV6-2/TRBV6-3 | TRBD2 | TGTGCCAGCAAGGCGAGCGGGGGCCGCCAAGAGACCCAGTACTTC | CASKASGGRQETQYF
TRBJ1-5 | NA | TRBV18 | NA | TGTGCCAGCTCACGCGAGAAGGCGCAGCCCCAGCATTTT | CASSREKAQPQHF
TRBJ1-1 | many | TRBV18 | NA | TGTGCCAGCTCACCAACGGGACACGGCGCTGAAGCTTTCTTT | CASSPTGHGAEAFF
TRBJ1-5 | NA | TRBV6-1 | NA | TGTGCCAGCAGTGAAAAGGGGATGGGAGGTCTGCCCCAGCATTTT | CASSEKGMGGLPQHF
TRBJ1-1 | once | TRBV7-8 | NA | TGTGCCAGCAGCCTTACCGGGACAAAAGCTTTCTTT | CASSLTGTKAFF
TRBJ2-5 | few | TRBV4-1 | NA | TGCGCCAGCAGCCAAGAACAACTAGGGACCCAGTACTTC | CASSQEQLGTQYF
TRBJ2-1 | few | TRBV7-9 | TRBD2 | TGTGCCAGCAGCGCGACTAGCTCAGTCTACAATGAGCAGTTCTTC | CASSATSSVYNEQFF
TRBJ2-3 | NA | TRBV10-2 | NA | TGCGCCAGCAGAGGACGAGATACGCAGTATTTT | CASRGRDTQYF
TRBJ2-7 | NA | TRBV10-3 | TRBD2 | TGTGCCATCACTACCGGACTAGCGGGTAACTACGAGCAGTACTTC | CAITTGLAGNYEQYF
TRBJ1-1 | few | TRBV3-1 | NA | TGTGCCAGCAGCCGACCCGGGGCTTCCGCATCAGCTTTCTTT | CASSRPGASASAFF
TRBJ1-2 | few | TRBV12-3/TRBV12-4 | NA | TGTGCCAGCAGTTTGACGGCGGCGGGGCCCTATGGCTACACCTTC | CASSLTAAGPYGYTF
TRBJ2-5 | few | TRBV20-1 | TRBD1 | TGCAGTGCAACGGGACAGATACAAGAGACCCAGTACTTC | CSATGQIQETQYF
TRBJ1-1 | NA | TRBV12-3/TRBV12-4 | NA | TGTGCCAGCAGTTTAGACAGGGCTCCGGTACAAGCTTTCTTT | CASSLDRAPVQAFF
TRBJ2-1 | once | TRBV4-3 | NA | TGCGCCAGCAGCCAAGACAGGACCTACAATGAGCAGTTCTTC | CASSQDRTYNEQFF
TRBJ2-1 | NA | TRBV18 | NA | TGTGCCAGCTCACCACCGGGGATGCATGAGCAGTTCTTC | CASSPPGMHEQFF
TRBJ2-1 | many | TRBV28 | TRBD1 | TGTGCCAGCAGTAATCCGGGACAGGGCGGCAATGAGCAGTTCTTC | CASSNPGQGGNEQFF
TRBJ2-3 | NA | TRBV29-1 | NA | TGCAGCGTTGATCGGTATGGGAATGTGAAAGATACGCAGTATTTT | CSVDRYGNVKDTQYF
TRBJ2-1 | few | TRBV20-1 | TRBD1 | TGCAGTGCTAGGGCGACAGGGGAACTCTTCGATGAGCAGTTCTTC | CSARATGELFDEQFF
TRBJ2-1 | many | TRBV7-3 | NA | TGTGCCAGCAGCCCACAGGGCTACAATGAGCAGTTCTTC | CASSPQGYNEQFF
TRBJ1-6 | NA | TRBV5-1 | NA | TGCGCCAGCAGCTTGGAAGGGCAGTCGAGCTCCTATAATTCACCCCTCCACTTT | CASSLEGQSSSYNSPLHF
TRBJ2-3 | few | TRBV15 | TRBD1 | TGTGCCACCAGCGCGGACAGGGTTGGCGATACGCAGTATTTT | CATSADRVGDTQYF
TRBJ1-1 | NA | TRBV29-1 | NA | TGCAGCGTTGAAGGTGGAGAGGGGAACACTGAAGCTTTCTTT | CSVEGGEGNTEAFF
TRBJ2-3 | few | TRBV5-4 | TRBD1 | TGTGCCAGCAGGGACAGGGCGGGTACGCAGTATTTT | CASRDRAGTQYF
TRBJ2-4 | many | TRBV11-2 | NA | TGTGCCAGCAGCTTAGGGATTTTAGCAGGCAAAAACATTCAGTACTTC | CASSLGILAGKNIQYF
TRBJ2-3 | many | TRBV7-2 | NA | TGTGCCAGCACCCCCTCGGGAGATACGCAGTATTTT | CASTPSGDTQYF
TRBJ2-7 | few | TRBV3-1 | TRBD2 | TGTGCCAGCAGCCGGACTAGCGGGAGTTTCTACGAGCAGTACTTC | CASSRTSGSFYEQYF
TRBJ2-5 | many | TRBV29-1 | NA | TGCAGCGTTGGGATAAGCGGGACCCAGTACTTC | CSVGISGTQYF
TRBJ2-1 | NA | TRBV4-2 | NA | TGTGCCAGCAGCCAAGATGTGGGAGCCACCTACAATGAGCAGTTCTTC | CASSQDVGATYNEQFF